This T cell receptor (beta chain) was captured by sequencing in a study of blood T cell repertoires in COVID-19 (TCRdb year 2020). Describing the broader study: Collaborator samples came from the United States, Italy and Spain and covered acute and convalescent phases of COVID-19. The material from the prospective study consisted of cDNA or gDNA derived from T cells, B-cell-depleted T cells, or PBMCs. The dataset comprised deeply sampled blood TCRbeta repertoires from subjects exposed to, actively infected with, or recovered from COVID-19. The repertoires were released in a freely available public database intended as a resource for research on the immune response to SARS-CoV-2. Samples were obtained from the ongoing ImmuneRACE study (first 160 participants) and from approximately 1,200 subjects provided by 6 global collaborators. Nearly every sample came with metadata listing a de-identified subject ID, COVID-19 status, age in years and sex. Where HLA class I and class II types were available, the types were taken from metadata supplied by the sample provider, not from assay-based typing. Study-wide findings and limitations: The amount of clinical and demographic metadata varied by source and participant and was provided uncurated.

Per the germline V gene, SGDLS is the CDR1 and YYNGEE is the CDR2. Spanning cysteine to phenylalanine, the CDR3 consists of 15 amino acids. The entry retains the CDR3 DNA only, 45 bases that are in frame from base 1. V is reduced by 0 bases and J by 1 base, leaving a spacing of 11 bases between them. Collaborating institutions collected whole blood in K2EDTA tubes following their own protocols. For TCRbeta analysis, collaborator samples were shipped as frozen whole blood, as isolated PBMCs, or as DNA extracted from either sample type. TCRbeta CDR3 regions were amplified from genomic DNA by means of the immunoSEQ Assay, a bias-controlled multiplex PCR. On the study's bioinformatics: The number of nucleated cells in each sample was estimated by amplification of reference gene primers within the assay. To quantify the absolute abundance of each unique TCRbeta CDR3 rearrangement, sequence reads were collapsed and filtered. For each sample, productive Simpson clonality was calculated by taking the square root of Simpson's diversity index across productive rearrangements. TCRdb retrieved this table from immuneACCESS and kept in-frame rearrangements only. Not all clones are present; in checked studies, unresolved V genes account for under half, and no reason is known for the remainder. The V and J calls and the clone size are those of that table, but D and trimming were determined from the DNA. This sample has 100,000 or so clones in its table, and roughly 72% of those were observed once. The ten largest clones represent approximately 6.2% of the sample.

This clone was observed once. The antigen this receptor binds is unknown. No base quality values were provided; no much bigger clone lies one nucleotide off. This sequence originates from a man older than 75 with acute or convalescent COVID-19. The receptor chain draws on TRBV9 and TRBJ2-7; the D gene is perhaps TRBD2, on 5 matching bases. Material: peripheral blood. CDR3 sequence: CASSVVRLPSYEQYF. At the DNA level, the sequence is TGTGCCAGCAGCGTAGTAAGACTACCTTCCTACGAGCAGTACTTC.